This TCR beta chain was sequenced during a study of shared clonotypes between healthy human individuals. As for this clone: This specimen includes other DNA sequences encoding the same CDR3.

The method was immunoSEQ multiplex PCR; TCRdb's version includes in-frame clones alone and lacks a portion of them. The table lists 500,000 or so clones, 90% to 96% of them singletons. Per germline, CDR1 SGHVS and CDR2 FNYEAQ. The CDR3 totals 13 residues. V lost 6 bases and J lost 0, with 3 bases in between. This sequence originates from a woman aged 30 to 39 in good health. Sequenced input: naive CD4+ T cells sorted from blood. The subset was: CD45RA+ positively selected. This chain joins TRBV7-6 and TRBJ2-6; unclear D gene. This CDR3 reads CASRVSGANVLTF. The CDR3 DNA is TGTGCCAGCAGGGTCTCTGGGGCCAACGTCCTGACTTTC.